This T cell receptor beta chain was sequenced for a study of T cells after yellow fever vaccination. TCRdb re-called the 5' RACE reads with MiXCR, one entry per CDR3 protein. The sample consists of hundreds of thousands of distinct CDR3 sequences, around 4% of them appearing once. The germline V gene has CDR1 SGHTA and CDR2 FQGNSA. With 4 bases clipped from V and 5 bases from J, the junction kept 8 bases outside the gene matches. The CDR3 runs 15 residues. With regard to this clonotype: The antigen remains undetermined.

General study points: Post-booster repertoires again held most primary-vaccination clones (96% CD4, roughly 89% CD8). Clonotype sharing between CD4 and CD8 compartments was small.

This receptor was identified in a young man who received the YFV17D yellow fever vaccine. The V gene is TRBV7-2, the J gene TRBJ1-5; 7 nucleotides agree with TRBD1. Sequenced here: PBMCs, sampled on the day of the yellow fever booster vaccination. The CDR3 DNA reads TGTGCCAGCAGCTCCGCGACAGGGTTTGATCAGCCCCAGCATTTT. Translating gives CASSSATGFDQPQHF.